The 30 T cell receptor beta chains below come from one sample, sequenced in a study of blood T cell repertoires in COVID-19. TCRdb's copy holds only in-frame clones and misses some; the assay was immunoSEQ multiplex PCR. The table records around 100,000 clones, around 87% of them present only once. Sequences were obtained from peripheral blood. These receptors originate from a human donor with acute or convalescent COVID-19. The donor label of this sample is uncertain.

The V call is TRBV9, the J call TRBJ2-3; weak D call: TRBD2 (5 bases). In germline, CDR1 is SGDLS, CDR2 YYNGEE. Between the trimmed V and J ends, which lost 3 bases and 5 bases, there was a span of 7 bases. The CDR3 runs to 12 residues. CDR3 nucleotide sequence: TGTGCCAGCAGCGGCCGGGGAGATACGCAGTATTTT. It specifies CASSGRGDTQYF.

This chain links TRBV19 with TRBJ2-7; D remains unclear. Germline CDR1 and CDR2: LNHDA and SQIVND (reference sequence). The CDR3 extends over 13 amino acids. V lost 1 base and J 3 bases, leaving 7 bases between the germline ends. DNA for the CDR3: TGTGCCAGTAGTATAGGGCCTGGCTACGAGCAGTACTTC. It yields the protein CASSIGPGYEQYF.

The chain is built from TRBV7-6 and TRBJ2-3; TRBD2 might be the D (5 bases). The CDR3 is 13 amino acids. Germline V gene sequence: CDR1 SGHVS, CDR2 FNYEAQ. V was cut by 5 bases and J by 5 bases, with 11 bases left in between. CDR3 bases: TGTGCCAGCAGCGGAAACCGGGGAGATACGCAGTATTTT. It is translated as CASSGNRGDTQYF.

The chain carries TRBV19 and TRBJ1-1, with a tentative D call TRBD1 (5 bases). This CDR3 has 15 residues. The germline gives CDR1 LNHDA, CDR2 SQIVND (reference sequence). V was trimmed by 3 bases and J by 1 base, leaving 12 bases between them. This CDR3 reads CASSIGAIENTEAFF. CDR3 coding DNA: TGTGCCAGTAGTATTGGGGCAATCGAGAACACTGAAGCTTTCTTT.

The rearrangement joins TRBV27 to TRBJ1-1, with 7 bases aligning to TRBD1. The CDR3 totals 13 residues. The germline V gene encodes CDR1 MNHEY and CDR2 SMNVEV (reference sequence). V shed 2 bases and J 6 bases; nucleotides not matched to a gene: 3. CDR3 in amino acids: CASSLRGRAEAFF. Written as DNA, the CDR3 is TGTGCCAGCAGTTTAAGGGGGCGGGCTGAAGCTTTCTTT.

The gene calls are TRBV6-5 and TRBJ1-2, with unresolved D. This CDR3 comprises 15 residues. Germline V gene sequence: CDR1 MNHEY, CDR2 SVGAGI. V was shortened by 5 bases and J by 1 base, with 14 bases between the two germline ends. This chain's CDR3 is CASSISFTVNYGYTF. The CDR3 coding sequence is TGTGCCAGCAGTATATCCTTCACAGTTAACTATGGCTACACCTTC.

V gene TRBV28 combines with J gene TRBJ1-4; 8 bases line up with TRBD1. V dropped 5 bases and J dropped 8; count of bases not matched to a gene: 13. Per the germline V gene, CDR1 is MDHEN and CDR2 is SYDVKM. This CDR3 contains 16 residues. CDR3 residues: CASSPLRTGRREKLFF. The CDR3, as DNA: TGTGCCAGCAGTCCCCTCCGGACAGGGCGGCGCGAAAAACTGTTTTTT.

This sequence joins TRBV9 and TRBJ2-1; the match to TRBD2 covers 7 bases. This CDR3 region has 16 residues. After removal of 0 bases from V and 4 bases from J, the junction contained 7 bases not matched to a gene. Germline-derived CDR1 and CDR2 are SGDLS and YYNGEE. The CDR3 DNA is TGTGCCAGCAGCGTAGCAGGCGGGGGAGATTACAATGAGCAGTTCTTC. This codes for CASSVAGGGDYNEQFF.

The genes are TRBV6-5 and TRBJ1-1; possibly TRBD1 for D (6 bases). V was pared by 5 bases and J by 4 bases, with 14 bases between. Germline V gene data show CDR1 as MNHEY and CDR2 as SVGAGI. CDR3 length equals 14 residues. The CDR3 is CASSQLRGGTEAFF. In DNA form, the CDR3 reads TGTGCCAGCAGTCAGTTAAGGGGGGGCACTGAAGCTTTCTTT.

The count of this clone is one. The J gene is TRBJ1-1, the V gene TRBV7-9, with D perhaps matching TRBD1 (5 bases). V lost 3 bases and J lost 1, with 9 bases in between. The CDR3 loop spans 14 amino acids. CDR1 SEHNR and CDR2 FQNEAQ come from the germline V gene (reference sequence). CDR3 DNA sequence: TGTGCCAGCAGCTTCCGACAGCAGAACACTGAAGCTTTCTTT. This sequence encodes CASSFRQQNTEAFF.

The rearrangement links TRBV18 to TRBJ1-1; tentatively, D is TRBD1 (6 bases). The CDR3 covers 13 residues. Trimming cost V 1 base and J 6 bases, with 9 bases left between them. Germline CDR1 is KGHSH and CDR2 is LQKENI. The CDR3 loop is CASSPLDRSEAFF. The CDR3 coding sequence is TGTGCCAGCTCACCACTCGACAGGTCTGAAGCTTTCTTT.

The chain is built from TRBV9 and TRBJ1-1, with D possibly matching TRBD1 (6 bases). The CDR3 runs 15 residues. The V gene lost 0 bases and the J gene lost 5 bases, with 14 bases spanning the gap. CDR1 and CDR2 from the germline V gene are SGDLS and YYNGEE. Here the CDR3 DNA reads TGTGCCAGCAGCGTAGACCCAACAGGGTTGACTGAAGCTTTCTTT. Translated: CASSVDPTGLTEAFF.

This clone has a single count. V is TRBV6-5 and J is TRBJ1-6; D is unresolved. The CDR3 sequence is 12 residues long. Trimming took 8 bases from V and 7 from J, leaving 9 bases between them. The germline CDR1 and CDR2 sequences are MNHEY and SVGAGI. The DNA for the CDR3 is TGTGCCAGCCGTCGTTCCAATTCACCCCTCCACTTT. Protein product: CASRRSNSPLHF.

J is TRBJ1-1 and V is TRBV5-5, with TRBD1 as a possible D gene (5 bases). The germline V and J ends were trimmed by 4 bases and 7 bases, with 17 bases remaining between them. CDR1 SGHKS and CDR2 YYEKEE come from the germline V gene (reference sequence). CDR3 length: 14 amino acids. The CDR3 sequence is CASSLRLGGGEAFF. DNA of the CDR3: TGTGCCAGCAGCCTCCGGCTGGGGGGGGGTGAAGCTTTCTTT.

In its sample, this clone was seen a few times. This chain joins TRBV9 and TRBJ2-2; the match to TRBD1 covers 7 bases. V lost 1 base, J lost 6 bases, and 6 bases stayed unmatched. The CDR3 is made up of 15 amino acids. Germline assignment: CDR1 SGDLS and CDR2 YYNGEE. The CDR3, as DNA: TGTGCCAGCAGCGTACTGGACAGGACGGCCGGGGAGCTGTTTTTT. This sequence encodes CASSVLDRTAGELFF.

This chain links TRBV10-3 with TRBJ2-7, with 9 bases lining up with TRBD2. Germline loops: CDR1 ENHRY, CDR2 SYGVKD. The CDR3 is 14 residues long. J lost 2 bases, V lost 4 bases, and 3 bases had no gene match. The CDR3 DNA reads as TGTGCCATCAGTGCGGGCGGGGGGGCCTACGAGCAGTACTTC. It is translated as CAISAGGGAYEQYF.

The chain has TRBV3-1 (or the pseudogene TRBV3-2) and TRBJ1-1, with D unclear. V was pared by 7 bases and J by 1 base, with 16 bases between. This CDR3 spans 15 amino acids. Germline V gives CDR1 LGHDT, CDR2 YNNKEL (reference sequence). CDR3: CASTSSRGRNTEAFF. DNA for the CDR3: TGTGCCAGCACCTCGTCCCGAGGCAGGAACACTGAAGCTTTCTTT.

The CDR3 DNA sequence: TGTGCCAGCAGTGGTCACAGGTCAGCCTACGAGCAGTACTTC. It is translated as CASSGHRSAYEQYF. The gene calls are TRBV25-1 and TRBJ2-7, with TRBD1 as a possible D gene (5 bases). There are 14 residues in the CDR3. Germline CDR1 and CDR2: MGHDK and SYGVNS. V lost 4 bases and J 2 bases, leaving 12 bases between the germline ends.

The J gene is TRBJ1-4, the V gene TRBV10-3; D is perhaps TRBD1 (6 bases). CDR1 is ENHRY and CDR2 is SYGVKD in the germline V gene. The CDR3 totals 16 residues. The V gene lost 8 bases and the J gene lost 0 bases, with 16 bases spanning the gap. This chain's CDR3 is CAIASGWTATNEKLFF. DNA of the CDR3: TGTGCCATCGCAAGTGGGTGGACAGCAACTAATGAAAAACTGTTTTTT.

V is TRBV21-1 and J is TRBJ2-1; the DNA was not used to check the table's D call, TRBD2. TRBV21-1 is reported as a pseudogene. There are 15 residues in the CDR3. This chain's CDR3 is CASSNLTGGWAEQFF. CDR3 nucleotides: TGTGCCAGCAGCAATCTGACGGGGGGGTGGGCTGAGCAGTTCTTC.

This chain uses TRBV12-3 or TRBV12-4 with TRBJ1-5; D remains ambiguous. CDR3 length: 12 residues. Trimming cost V 6 bases and J 5 bases, with 8 bases left between them. The CDR3 DNA sequence: TGTGCCAGCAGCCCTACCTATCAGCCCCAGCATTTT. Its translation: CASSPTYQPQHF.

The rearrangement links TRBV5-1 to TRBJ1-1; D unresolved. The germline V gene has CDR1 SGHRS and CDR2 YFSETQ. The CDR3 length is 15 residues. The V end lost 0 bases, the J end lost 0 bases, and 9 bases lay between the germline ends. This CDR3 reads CASSLAPGMNTEAFF. As DNA, the CDR3 is TGCGCCAGCAGCTTGGCCCCGGGAATGAACACTGAAGCTTTCTTT.

The chain combines TRBV5-1 with TRBJ2-7; D not certain. There are 12 residues in the CDR3. The germline gives CDR1 SGHRS, CDR2 YFSETQ. Deletions cut 4 bases from V and 6 bases from J, with 11 bases between. CDR3 protein: CASSHPSGEQYF. The CDR3 region has the DNA TGCGCCAGCAGCCACCCGTCCGGCGAGCAGTACTTC.

This sequence joins TRBV11-2 and TRBJ1-6; a possible D gene is TRBD1 (5 bases). Looked up from germline, CDR1 is SGHAT and CDR2 is FQNNGV. V was clipped by 5 bases and J by 0 bases, with 8 bases between them. The CDR3 loop spans 15 amino acids. The CDR3 is CASSPGISYNSPLHF. Here the CDR3 DNA reads TGTGCCAGCAGCCCAGGGATCTCCTATAATTCACCCCTCCACTTT. The entire variable domain, with the rest obtained from reference TRBV11-2 and TRBJ1-6, is as follows: EAGVAQSPRYKIIEKRQSVAFWCNPISGHATLYWYQQILGQGPKLLIQFQNNGVVDDSQLPKDRFSAERLKGVDSTLKIQPAKLEDSAVYLCASSPGISYNSPLHFGNGTRLTVT.

The V and J genes are TRBV10-3 and TRBJ2-1, with D unresolved. Trimming removed 6 bases at V and 0 bases at J, with 12 bases between. The CDR3 has 15 residues. Germline CDR1 is ENHRY and CDR2 is SYGVKD. CDR3 in DNA: TGTGCCATCAGAGCAGACGAGGCCTCCTACAATGAGCAGTTCTTC. It encodes CAIRADEASYNEQFF.

CDR3 in amino acids: CAWIGQLNTEAFF. CDR3 nucleotide sequence: TGTGCCTGGATAGGACAGTTGAACACTGAAGCTTTCTTT. The V and J genes are TRBV30 and TRBJ1-1; possible D gene TRBD1, 6 bases. Per the germline V gene, CDR1 is GTSNPN and CDR2 is SVGIG (reference sequence). This CDR3 has 13 residues. V lost 4 bases and J lost 0, with 9 bases in between.

The CDR3 reads CASSLETGVADTQYF. The CDR3 region has the DNA TGTGCCAGCAGCTTAGAGACAGGGGTAGCAGATACGCAGTATTTT. The rearrangement links TRBV11-2 to TRBJ2-3; 8 bases match TRBD1. This CDR3 is built from 15 residues. Germline CDR1 is SGHAT and CDR2 is FQNNGV. Germline trimming cut 0 bases from V and 4 bases from J; bases unmatched to any gene: 3.

CDR3 sequence reads: CASSLMDREGYTF. CDR3 coding DNA: TGTGCCAGCAGCTTAATGGACAGGGAGGGCTACACCTTC. This chain links TRBV7-2 with TRBJ1-2, with 8 bases matching TRBD1. This CDR3 contains 13 residues. In germline, CDR1 is SGHTA, CDR2 FQGNSA. The ends lost 2 bases at V and 8 bases at J; junction bases unmatched: 4.

The count of this clone is one. The rearrangement joins TRBV29-1 to TRBJ2-7, with 10 bases matching TRBD1. Germline loops: CDR1 SQVTM, CDR2 ANQGSEA. V shed 1 base, J shed 0 bases, and the junction held 6 bases outside the gene matches. This CDR3 region has 16 residues. As DNA, the CDR3 is TGCAGCGTTGAAGCGGCGGACAGGGGGGCCTCCTACGAGCAGTACTTC. It yields the protein CSVEAADRGASYEQYF.

This rearrangement joins TRBV12-3 or TRBV12-4 to TRBJ2-1; D is uncertain. CDR3 length equals 13 residues. The V and J ends lost 3 bases and 6 bases respectively, with 9 bases between them. In nucleotides, the CDR3 is TGTGCCAGCAGTTTCGACAAATTCAATGAGCAGTTCTTC. The encoded protein is CASSFDKFNEQFF.